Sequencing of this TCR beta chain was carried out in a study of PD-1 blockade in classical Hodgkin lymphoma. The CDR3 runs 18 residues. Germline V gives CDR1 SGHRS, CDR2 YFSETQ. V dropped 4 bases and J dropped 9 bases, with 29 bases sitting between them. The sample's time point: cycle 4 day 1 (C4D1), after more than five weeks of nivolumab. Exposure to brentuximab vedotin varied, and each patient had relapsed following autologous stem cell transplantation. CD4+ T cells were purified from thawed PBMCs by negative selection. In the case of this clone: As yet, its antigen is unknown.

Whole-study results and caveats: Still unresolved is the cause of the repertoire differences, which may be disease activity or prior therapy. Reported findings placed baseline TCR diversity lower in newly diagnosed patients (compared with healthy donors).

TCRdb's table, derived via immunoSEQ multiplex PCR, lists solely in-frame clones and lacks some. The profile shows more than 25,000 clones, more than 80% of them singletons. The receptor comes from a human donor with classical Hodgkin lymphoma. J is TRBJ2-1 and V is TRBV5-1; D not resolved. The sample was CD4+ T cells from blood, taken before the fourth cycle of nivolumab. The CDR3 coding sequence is TGCGCCAGCAGCGAAACCAGCTCTTTGAACACGCCAAAGAGTGAGCAGTTCTTC. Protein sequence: CASSETSSLNTPKSEQFF.